A single sample gave rise to the 20 T cell receptor beta chains below, sequenced in a study of blood T cell repertoires in COVID-19 (TCRdb year 2020). Receptor amplification or capture employed the immunoSEQ multiplex PCR assay. TCRdb obtained this table from immuneACCESS and retained in-frame rearrangements with V and J assigned. These tables miss some clones; where compared with another copy, unresolved V genes account for less than half of the shortfall, and the remainder is unexplained. The sample data list 200,000 to 300,000 clones, and around 81% of these were observed just once. The ten largest clones represent around 7.5% of the sample. Sequencing was done on a sample of peripheral blood. The receptors shown here come from a woman aged 80 or over with COVID-19, enrolled during active disease.

This chain links TRBV6-5 with TRBJ2-7; D is perhaps TRBD1 (5 bases). CDR1 is MNHEY, CDR2 SVGAGI, per germline. Trimming took off 7 bases at V and 4 bases at J, with 11 bases between the two ends. The CDR3 consists of 12 residues. In DNA form, the CDR3 reads TGTGCCAGCAATAGGGGCCTTTACGAGCAGTACTTC. It specifies CASNRGLYEQYF.

This clone was seen once. The J gene is TRBJ1-1, the V gene TRBV10-3, with a weak D call TRBD1 (5 bases). Germline V gene sequence: CDR1 ENHRY, CDR2 SYGVKD. The CDR3 extends over 12 amino acids. The V and J ends lost 6 bases and 5 bases respectively, with 10 bases between them. The CDR3 is CAIRGDLTEAFF. The CDR3 DNA reads as TGTGCCATCAGAGGGGACTTGACTGAAGCTTTCTTT.

This chain links TRBV4-1 with TRBJ2-5; 13 bases fit TRBD2. The J segment lost 0 bases and the V segment lost 3 bases, leaving 4 bases of the junction unmatched. Germline loops: CDR1 MGHRA, CDR2 YSYEKL. This CDR3 is 17 amino acids long. CDR3 DNA sequence: TGCGCCAGCAGCCAGACTAGCGGGGGGCAGTACCAAGAGACCCAGTACTTC. It codes for CASSQTSGGQYQETQYF.

The V gene is TRBV6-5, the J gene TRBJ1-2; D may be TRBD1 (5 bases). The germline V gene encodes CDR1 MNHEY and CDR2 SVGAGI. This CDR3 has 15 amino acids. Trimming stripped 8 bases from V and 4 bases from J, with 20 bases between. CDR3 residues: CASSPMGQTFYGYTF. For the CDR3, the DNA is TGTGCCAGCTCCCCTATGGGGCAAACCTTCTATGGCTACACCTTC.

The V gene is TRBV3-1 (or the pseudogene TRBV3-2), the J gene TRBJ2-7; 14 bases line up with TRBD2. This CDR3 is built from 15 residues. Germline loops: CDR1 LGHDT, CDR2 YNNKEL (reference sequence). The junction had 6 bases not matched to a gene; V was cut back by 9 bases and J by 2 bases. For the CDR3, the DNA is TGTGCCAGTCGACTAGCGGGAGGGCCCACCTACGAGCAGTACTTC. Protein product: CASRLAGGPTYEQYF.

The rearrangement links TRBV10-3 to TRBJ1-2; TRBD1 might be the D (6 bases). V lost 0 bases and J lost 4, with 12 bases in between. This CDR3 region has 15 residues. The germline gives CDR1 ENHRY, CDR2 SYGVKD. The CDR3 sequence: CAISESMGGLYGYTF. CDR3 nucleotide sequence: TGTGCCATCAGTGAGTCGATGGGGGGGCTCTATGGCTACACCTTC.

The gene calls are TRBV15 and TRBJ1-2; TRBD1 is a possible D gene (5 bases). V dropped 5 bases and J dropped 8 bases, with 18 bases sitting between them. Germline loops: CDR1 LNHNV, CDR2 YYDKDF (reference sequence). The CDR3 spans 14 residues. The CDR3 sequence is CATSPRAPLGGYTF. CDR3 sequence (DNA): TGTGCCACCAGCCCCAGGGCTCCTTTAGGCGGCTACACCTTC.

This clone occurred a few times. This chain joins TRBV10-2 and TRBJ1-1; D is uncertain. CDR3 size: 13 residues. CDR1 is WSHSY, CDR2 SAAADI, per germline. V shed 3 bases and J shed 1 base, with 6 bases lying between them. The CDR3: CASSENKNTEAFF. CDR3 DNA: TGCGCCAGCAGTGAAAACAAGAACACTGAAGCTTTCTTT.

This chain connects TRBV6-5 to TRBJ2-2; a weak D match, TRBD1 (6 bases). Germline V gene sequence: CDR1 MNHEY, CDR2 SVGAGI. The V end was cut by 7 bases, the J end by 6 bases, with 12 bases between. The CDR3 runs to 13 residues. Written as DNA, the CDR3 is TGTGCCAGCACGCAGGGGAAGGCCGGGGAGCTGTTTTTT. As protein: CASTQGKAGELFF.

The V gene is TRBV7-8, the J gene TRBJ2-1, with 9 bases identical to TRBD1. Germline V CDR1 and CDR2: SGHVS, FQNEAQ. V dropped 5 bases and J dropped 6; count of bases not matched to a gene: 35. The CDR3 runs to 24 residues. The CDR3 region has the DNA TGTGCCAGCAGCCGAATCCCGGGACAGGGAGAGACTAGCAGAATTGGGGGTCTGAGCAATGAGCAGTTCTTC. Amino acid sequence: CASSRIPGQGETSRIGGLSNEQFF.

The table lists this clone with a few counts. J is TRBJ1-5 and V is TRBV19, with D possibly TRBD1 on 5 matching bases. The germline V gene has CDR1 LNHDA and CDR2 SQIVND (reference sequence). Trimming left V 3 bases short and J 11 bases short, with 8 bases between. The CDR3 has 11 amino acids. The DNA for the CDR3 is TGTGCCAGTAGTATGGGGCAGGCCCAGCATTTT. Its protein is CASSMGQAQHF.

The chain joins TRBV9 to TRBJ1-6; D unclear. The CDR3 has 14 amino acids. Germline V gene sequence: CDR1 SGDLS, CDR2 YYNGEE. With 1 base removed from V and 7 bases from J, the gap between germline ends came to 9 bases. The DNA of the CDR3 is TGTGCCAGCAGCGTAAGTCCGGGAAATTCACCCCTCCACTTT. The encoded protein is CASSVSPGNSPLHF.

This clone came up once. This chain links TRBV12-3 or TRBV12-4 with TRBJ2-7; D ambiguous. The CDR3 totals 13 residues. V gave up 2 bases and J gave up 1 base, with 6 bases separating them. CDR3 nucleotides: TGTGCCAGCAGTTTAACCGGGTCCTACGAGCAGTACTTC. This gives the protein CASSLTGSYEQYF.

This clone was picked up a small number of times. The CDR3 coding sequence is TGTGCCAGCAGTGATAGACAGGGGGCTAATGGCTACACCTTC. Its protein is CASSDRQGANGYTF. The chain carries TRBV25-1 and TRBJ1-2, with 10 positions matching TRBD1. Per the germline V gene, CDR1 is MGHDK and CDR2 is SYGVNS. The CDR3 covers 14 residues. Trimming cost V 3 bases and J 6 bases; bases outside gene matches: 4.

The chain carries TRBV20-1 and TRBJ1-1; 9 nucleotides line up with TRBD1. This CDR3 has 11 amino acids. Losses at the gene ends were 5 bases for V and 11 bases for J; bases not matched to a gene: 6. Germline V gene lookup returns CDR1 DFQATT and CDR2 SNEGSKA (reference sequence). The CDR3 reads CSARWDREAFF. The CDR3 DNA sequence: TGCAGTGCTCGGTGGGACAGGGAGGCTTTCTTT.

V gene TRBV18 combines with J gene TRBJ2-1, with 9 bases identical to TRBD2. J lost 9 bases, V lost 4 bases, and 10 bases had no gene match. The CDR3 consists of 15 residues. Germline V gene sequence: CDR1 KGHSH, CDR2 LQKENI. The CDR3 region is CASSRGASGTGEQFF. For the CDR3, the DNA is TGTGCCAGCTCACGAGGGGCTAGCGGGACGGGTGAGCAGTTCTTC.

V usage is TRBV2 and J usage is TRBJ2-7; D remains unclear. CDR1 and CDR2 from the germline V gene are SNHLY and FYNNEI. The CDR3 spans 11 residues. The ends were cut back, 4 bases at V and 4 bases at J, with 5 bases in the middle. This CDR3 is CASSVLYEQYF. CDR3 in DNA: TGTGCCAGCAGTGTACTGTACGAGCAGTACTTC.

The chain is built from TRBV28 and TRBJ1-1; D gene uncertain. V lost 6 bases and J 5 bases, leaving 13 bases between the germline ends. Germline CDR1 is MDHEN and CDR2 is SYDVKM. This CDR3 has 13 residues. CDR3 residues: CASSPKWRTEAFF. CDR3 coding DNA: TGTGCCAGCAGCCCGAAGTGGAGGACTGAAGCTTTCTTT.

The chain uses TRBV27 and TRBJ2-1, with D unresolved. V dropped 4 bases and J dropped 15 bases, with 19 bases sitting between them. Germline CDR1 and CDR2: MNHEY and SMNVEV (reference sequence). The CDR3 loop spans 13 amino acids. The CDR3 spells CASSSLDRNSAFF. The CDR3, as DNA: TGTGCCAGCAGTTCTCTAGATAGGAATTCGGCGTTCTTC.

The rearrangement links TRBV5-5 to TRBJ1-2, with 7 nucleotides matching TRBD1. The ends lost 3 bases at V and 4 bases at J; junction bases unmatched: 3. From germline, CDR1 is SGHKS and CDR2 YYEKEE (reference sequence). The CDR3 extends over 13 amino acids. CDR3 in DNA: TGTGCCAGCAGCTCACAGGGGACCTATGGCTACACCTTC. Protein: CASSSQGTYGYTF.